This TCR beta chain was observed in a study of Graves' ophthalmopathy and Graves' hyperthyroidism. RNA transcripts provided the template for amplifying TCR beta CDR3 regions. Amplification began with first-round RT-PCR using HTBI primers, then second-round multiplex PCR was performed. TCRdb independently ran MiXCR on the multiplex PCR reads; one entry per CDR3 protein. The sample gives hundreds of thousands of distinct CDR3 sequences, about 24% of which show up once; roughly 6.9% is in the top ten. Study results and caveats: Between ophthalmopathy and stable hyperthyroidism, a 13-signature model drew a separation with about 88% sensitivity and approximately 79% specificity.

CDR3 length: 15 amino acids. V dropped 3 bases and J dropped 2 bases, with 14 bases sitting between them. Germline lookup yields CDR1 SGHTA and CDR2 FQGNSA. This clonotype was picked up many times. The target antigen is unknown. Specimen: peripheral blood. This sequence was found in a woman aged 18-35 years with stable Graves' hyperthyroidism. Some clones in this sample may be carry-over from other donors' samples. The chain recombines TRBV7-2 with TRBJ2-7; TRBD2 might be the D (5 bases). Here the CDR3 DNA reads TGTGCCAGCAGCTTCTCAGCTAGCCTTACCTACGAGCAGTACTTC. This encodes CASSFSASLTYEQYF.